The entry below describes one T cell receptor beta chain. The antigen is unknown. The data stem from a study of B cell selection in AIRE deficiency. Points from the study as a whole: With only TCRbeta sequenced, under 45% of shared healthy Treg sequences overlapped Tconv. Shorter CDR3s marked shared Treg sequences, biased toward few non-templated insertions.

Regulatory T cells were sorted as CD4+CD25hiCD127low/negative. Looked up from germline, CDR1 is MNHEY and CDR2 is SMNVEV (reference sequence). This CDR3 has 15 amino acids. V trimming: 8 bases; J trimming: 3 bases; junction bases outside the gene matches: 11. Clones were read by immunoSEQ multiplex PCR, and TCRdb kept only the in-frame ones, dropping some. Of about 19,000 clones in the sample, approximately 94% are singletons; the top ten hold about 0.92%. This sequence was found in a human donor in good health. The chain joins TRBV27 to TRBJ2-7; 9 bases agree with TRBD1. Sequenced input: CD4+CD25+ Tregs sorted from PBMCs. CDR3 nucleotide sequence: TGTGCCAGCCGTCTTATGGGACAGGGACACTACGAGCAGTACTTC. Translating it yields CASRLMGQGHYEQYF.